The 8 T cell receptor beta chains given below trace back to one sample, sequenced in a study of blood T cell repertoires in COVID-19 (dated by TCRdb to the early 2020s). To prepare the library, the immunoSEQ multiplex PCR assay was applied. What TCRdb holds here is the immuneACCESS table cut down to in-frame rearrangements. Part of the clones is not present; checked against another copy, under half of the missing clones reflect an unresolved V gene, and the others are unexplained. In this sample the table shows roughly 100,000 clones, approximately 69% of which occur a single time. Of the sample, about 6% falls within the top ten clones. Sequencing was carried out using peripheral blood. The receptors come from an older man with acute or convalescent COVID-19.

The chain recombines TRBV5-1 with TRBJ2-7, with 9 bases lining up with TRBD2. Unmatched junction bases numbered 5, after V lost 0 bases and J lost 7 bases. Germline loops: CDR1 SGHRS, CDR2 YFSETQ. This CDR3 contains 14 residues. CDR3 coding DNA: TGCGCCAGCAGCTTGGTTAGCGGGAGAGGAGAGCAGTACTTC. It translates to CASSLVSGRGEQYF.

This clone turned up a few times. The CDR3 here is CASSPLQSQGSYEQYF. Here the CDR3 DNA reads TGTGCCAGCAGCCCCCTACAGTCCCAGGGGTCCTACGAGCAGTACTTC. The chain employs TRBV4-2 and TRBJ2-7; the D gene is possibly TRBD1 (6 bases). Trimming took off 4 bases at V and 1 base at J, with 17 bases between the two ends. Germline CDR1 LGHNA, CDR2 YNFKEQ. The CDR3 is 16 residues long.

The chain employs TRBV28 and TRBJ2-1, with D possibly matching TRBD1 (5 bases). Germline V gene sequence: CDR1 MDHEN, CDR2 SYDVKM. The V end was cut by 1 base, the J end by 3 bases, with 13 bases between. CDR3 length: 16 amino acids. The CDR3 bases are TGTGCCAGCAGTTTATTATCGGCAGGGTACTACAATGAGCAGTTCTTC. Its protein product is CASSLLSAGYYNEQFF.

This clone was detected only once. This chain links TRBV28 with TRBJ2-2; 8 positions match TRBD1. The CDR3 runs to 17 residues. Germline loops: CDR1 MDHEN, CDR2 SYDVKM. Unmatched junction bases numbered 10, after V lost 6 bases and J lost 1 base. The CDR3 sequence: CASRPGGGGGNTGELFF. In DNA, the CDR3 is TGTGCCAGCAGGCCAGGGGGCGGAGGGGGGAACACCGGGGAGCTGTTTTTT.

The chain is built from TRBV9 and TRBJ1-1, with D hard to call. The V gene's germline CDR1 is SGDLS and CDR2 YYNGEE. Trimming cost V 0 bases and J 4 bases, with 10 bases left between them. The CDR3 has 14 residues. The CDR3 here is CASSVVFSGTEAFF. CDR3 in DNA: TGTGCCAGCAGCGTAGTCTTTTCGGGCACTGAAGCTTTCTTT. The whole variable domain, remainder taken from reference TRBV9 and TRBJ1-1, is DSGVTQTPKHLITATGQRVTLRCSPRSGDLSVYWYQQSLDQGLQFLIQYYNGEERAKGNILERFSAQQFPDLHSELNLSSLELGDSALYFCASSVVFSGTEAFFGQGTRLTVV.

This clone was detected a few times. The chain has TRBV2 and TRBJ2-7, with TRBD2 identical over 7 bases. The germline V gene has CDR1 SNHLY and CDR2 FYNNEI. The length of the CDR3 is 14 residues. J lost 5 bases, V lost 5 bases, and 9 bases had no gene match. DNA for the CDR3: TGTGCCAGCAGTCTGCGGCGGGAGTCCGACGAGCAGTACTTC. Translated, it gives CASSLRRESDEQYF. Using reference TRBV2 and TRBJ2-7 for the parts outside the CDR3, the full variable domain is EPEVTQTPSHQVTQMGQEVILRCVPISNHLYFYWYRQILGQKVEFLVSFYNNEISEKSEIFDDQFSVERPDGSNFTLKIRSTKLEDSAMYFCASSLRRESDEQYFGPGTRLTVT.

This clone was recorded a few times. The genes are TRBV6-6 and TRBJ2-6; perhaps TRBD2 as D (6 bases). Trimming took 5 bases from V and 0 from J, leaving 17 bases between them. CDR1 MNHNY and CDR2 SVGAGI come from the germline V gene (reference sequence). CDR3 length: 18 residues. The DNA for the CDR3 is TGTGCCAGCAGTCGCGCCGGGACTCCAAACTCTGGGGCCAACGTCCTGACTTTC. Its protein product is CASSRAGTPNSGANVLTF.

V gene TRBV12-3 or TRBV12-4 combines with J gene TRBJ1-4; tentative D call: TRBD1 (5 bases). This CDR3 is built from 13 residues. V was pared by 6 bases and J by 8 bases, with 13 bases between. The DNA for the CDR3 is TGTGCCAGCAGCCTTGGGGGGGACGAAAAACTGTTTTTT. Translating gives CASSLGGDEKLFF.